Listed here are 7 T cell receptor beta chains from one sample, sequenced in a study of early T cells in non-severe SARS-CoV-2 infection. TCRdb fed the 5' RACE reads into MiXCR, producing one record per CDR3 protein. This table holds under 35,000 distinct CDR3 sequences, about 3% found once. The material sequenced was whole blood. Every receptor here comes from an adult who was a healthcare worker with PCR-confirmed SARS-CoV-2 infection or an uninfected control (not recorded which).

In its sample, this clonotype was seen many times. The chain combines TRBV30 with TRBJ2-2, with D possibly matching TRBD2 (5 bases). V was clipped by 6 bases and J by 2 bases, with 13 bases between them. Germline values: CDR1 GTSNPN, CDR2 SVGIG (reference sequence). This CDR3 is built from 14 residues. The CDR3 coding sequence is TGTGCCTGCAAGCGGCAGTCCAACACCGGGGAGCTGTTTTTT. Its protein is CACKRQSNTGELFF.

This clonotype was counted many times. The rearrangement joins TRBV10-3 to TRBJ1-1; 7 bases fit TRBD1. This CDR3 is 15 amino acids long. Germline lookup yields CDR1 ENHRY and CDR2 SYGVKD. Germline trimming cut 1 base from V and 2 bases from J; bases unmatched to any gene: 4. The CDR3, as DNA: TGTGCCATCAGTGAGTTGGAAGGGGGCAACACTGAAGCTTTCTTT. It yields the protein CAISELEGGNTEAFF.

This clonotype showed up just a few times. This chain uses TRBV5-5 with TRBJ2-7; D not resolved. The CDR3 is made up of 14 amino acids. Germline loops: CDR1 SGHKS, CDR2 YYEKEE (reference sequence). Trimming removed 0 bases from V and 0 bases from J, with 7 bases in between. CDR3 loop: CASSLAGSSYEQYV. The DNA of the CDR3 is TGTGCCAGCAGCTTGGCGGGTAGCTCCTACGAGCAGTACGTC.

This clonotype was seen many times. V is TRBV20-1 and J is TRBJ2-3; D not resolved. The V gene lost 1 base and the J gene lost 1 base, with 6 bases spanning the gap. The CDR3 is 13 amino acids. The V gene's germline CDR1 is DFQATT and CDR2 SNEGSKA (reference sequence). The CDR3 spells CSARVPGTDTQYF. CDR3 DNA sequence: TGCAGTGCTAGAGTCCCCGGCACAGATACGCAGTATTTT.

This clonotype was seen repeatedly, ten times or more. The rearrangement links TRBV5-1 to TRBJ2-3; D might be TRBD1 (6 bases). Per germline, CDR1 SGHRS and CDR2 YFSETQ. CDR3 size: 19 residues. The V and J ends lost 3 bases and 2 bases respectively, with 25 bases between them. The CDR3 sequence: CASSSGTRFAPHSTDTQYF. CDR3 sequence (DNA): TGCGCCAGCAGCTCCGGGACAAGGTTCGCCCCTCATTCCACAGATACGCAGTATTTT. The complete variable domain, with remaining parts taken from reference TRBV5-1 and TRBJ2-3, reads KAGVTQTPRYLIKTRGQQVTLSCSPISGHRSVSWYQQTPGQGLQFLFEYFSETQRNKGNFPGRFSGRQFSNSRSEMNVSTLELGDSALYLCASSSGTRFAPHSTDTQYFGPGTRLTVL.

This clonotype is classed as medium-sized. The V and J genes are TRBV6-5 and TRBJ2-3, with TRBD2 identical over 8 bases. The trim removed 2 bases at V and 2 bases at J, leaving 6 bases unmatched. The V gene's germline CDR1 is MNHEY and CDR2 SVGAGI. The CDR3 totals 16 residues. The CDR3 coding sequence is TGTGCCAGCAGTTACCGTTCGCGGGGGGCCACAGATACGCAGTATTTT. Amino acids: CASSYRSRGATDTQYF.

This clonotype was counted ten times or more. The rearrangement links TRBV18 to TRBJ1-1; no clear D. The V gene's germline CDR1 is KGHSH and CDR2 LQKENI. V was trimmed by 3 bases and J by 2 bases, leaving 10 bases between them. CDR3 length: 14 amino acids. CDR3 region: CASSPQELNTEAFF. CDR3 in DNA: TGTGCCAGCTCACCTCAGGAACTTAACACTGAAGCTTTCTTT.